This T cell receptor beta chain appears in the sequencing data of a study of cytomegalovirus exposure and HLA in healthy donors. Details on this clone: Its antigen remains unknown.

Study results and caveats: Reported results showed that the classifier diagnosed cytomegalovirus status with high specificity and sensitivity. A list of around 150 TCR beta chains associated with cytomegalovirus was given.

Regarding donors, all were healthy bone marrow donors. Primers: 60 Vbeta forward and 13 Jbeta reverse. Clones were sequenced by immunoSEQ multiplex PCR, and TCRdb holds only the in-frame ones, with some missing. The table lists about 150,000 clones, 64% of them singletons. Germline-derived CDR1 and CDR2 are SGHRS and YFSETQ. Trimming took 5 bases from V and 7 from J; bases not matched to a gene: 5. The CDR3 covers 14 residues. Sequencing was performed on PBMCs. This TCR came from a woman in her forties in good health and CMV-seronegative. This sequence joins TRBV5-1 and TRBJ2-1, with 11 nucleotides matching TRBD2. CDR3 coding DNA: TGCGCCAGCAGTCTGGGACTAGCGGTAAATGAGCAGTTCTTC. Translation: CASSLGLAVNEQFF.